Presented here are 15 T cell receptor beta chains from one specimen sequenced in a study of low-dose radiotherapy and immunotherapy resistance in tumors. TRAV- and TRBV-specific primers were used for first-strand cDNA, which covered alpha and beta chains. A roughly 20-cycle PCR with a constant-region primer and V-primer adapter amplified TCRs. Via MiXCR, TCRdb re-called the reads, giving one row per CDR3 protein. The table has about 100,000 distinct CDR3 sequences, about 20% seen once; the top ten hold approximately 4%. Time point given: after trial treatment. Treatment of the sample: LDRT plus nivolumab, ipilimumab, low-dose cyclophosphamide and aspirin (RACIN trial). Sequencing was performed on PBMCs, taken after low-dose radiotherapy plus immunotherapy. The origin of the receptors is a male donor with prostate cancer.

This clonotype was counted many times. The gene calls are TRBV3-1 and TRBJ2-7; D remains ambiguous. Trimming took 0 bases from V and 4 from J, leaving 4 bases between them. There are 12 residues in the CDR3. Germline loops: CDR1 LGHDT, CDR2 YNNKEL (reference sequence). CDR3 in DNA: TGTGCCAGCAGCCAAGACCGGTACGAGCAGTACTTC. As protein: CASSQDRYEQYF.

This clonotype was counted at least ten times. V is TRBV13 and J is TRBJ2-3, with a weak D call TRBD2 (7 bases). The CDR3 totals 19 residues. The V and J ends lost 0 bases and 0 bases respectively, with 19 bases between them. Looked up from germline, CDR1 is PRHDT and CDR2 is FYEKMQ (reference sequence). The CDR3 loop reads CASSLGEPAGAPSTDTQYF. The CDR3 DNA is TGTGCCAGCAGCTTAGGGGAACCGGCGGGGGCTCCAAGCACAGATACGCAGTATTTT.

The chain employs TRBV10-1 and TRBJ1-1; a possible D gene is TRBD1 (6 bases). The CDR3 consists of 13 residues. Germline V gene lookup returns CDR1 WNHNN and CDR2 SYGVQD (reference sequence). Trimming took off 6 bases at V and 3 bases at J, with 11 bases between the two ends. This CDR3 reads CASSRTEYTEAFF. The CDR3 coding sequence is TGCGCCAGCAGCCGGACAGAGTACACTGAAGCTTTCTTT.

For this clonotype: A single base separates this from a much larger clone, so it may be a read error. The chain has TRBV5-4 and TRBJ2-7, with D possibly being TRBD1 (5 bases). The CDR3 covers 14 residues. Germline CDR1 reads SGHNT; CDR2 reads YYREEE (reference sequence). The CDR3 region is CASSQSTAAYEQYF. Written as DNA, the CDR3 is TGCGCCAGCAGTCAATCGACAGCCGCCTACGAGCAGTACTTC.

As concerns this clonotype: The limits of the CDR3 on the DNA are not certain, so only TCRdb's listed CDR3 is given. V and J are TRBV5-1 and TRBJ1-4; the table names TRBD1, a call not compared with the DNA. The CDR3 has 15 amino acids, counting both end residues. Germline V CDR1 and CDR2: SGHRS, YFSETQ. CDR3 residues: CASRQGSTNEKLFFF.

Comment on this clonotype: Relative to the germline gene, one junction end is altered; a read error may explain this. The chain carries TRBV27 and TRBJ2-1; 12 bases are shared with TRBD2. The germline gives CDR1 MNHEY, CDR2 SMNVEV (reference sequence). CDR3 length: 14 amino acids. CDR3 loop: CASSFAGLAGHEQF. The CDR3 DNA follows: TGTGCCAGCAGTTTCGCCGGACTAGCGGGACATGAGCAGTTC.

This clonotype was detected ten times or more. V and J are TRBV5-6 and TRBJ1-1, with D perhaps matching TRBD1 (6 bases). Trimming pared 3 bases from V and 7 bases from J, leaving 10 bases between. Germline V gene sequence: CDR1 SGHDT, CDR2 YYEEEE. This CDR3 has 12 residues. CDR3 nucleotide sequence: TGTGCCAGCAGCTCGGGGGCGGATGAAGCTTTCTTT. Translating it yields CASSSGADEAFF.

This clonotype was detected many times. This CDR3 fails to terminate in the conserved phenylalanine or tryptophan, so it likely reflects a read error. The limits of the CDR3 on the DNA are not certain, so only TCRdb's listed CDR3 is given. V usage is TRBV7-8 and J usage is TRBJ2-1; the table assigns TRBD2, which was not confirmed against the DNA. The length of the CDR3 is 18 amino acids, counting both ends. Germline CDR1 reads SGHVS; CDR2 reads FQNEAQ. The CDR3 protein is CASSLTPRLAGVPHISLL.

This clonotype was recorded at least ten times. The V and J genes are TRBV6-5 and TRBJ1-1; D ambiguous. From germline, CDR1 is MNHEY and CDR2 SVGAGI. The CDR3 runs to 16 residues. Between the trimmed V and J ends, which lost 0 bases and 0 bases, there was a span of 11 bases. The CDR3 here is CASSYSIQTMNTEAFF. The CDR3 coding sequence is TGTGCCAGCAGTTACTCGATACAGACCATGAACACTGAAGCTTTCTTT.

About this clonotype: The junction does not match germline at one end; this may be a read error. The V and J genes are TRBV6-1 and TRBJ2-2, with 7 bases that match TRBD1. The germline V gene encodes CDR1 MNHNS and CDR2 SASEGT. The CDR3 covers 14 residues. CDR3 sequence: CASQPGQLSGERFF. The CDR3 bases are TGTGCCAGCCAGCCGGGACAGTTATCCGGGGAGCGGTTTTTT.

In regard to this clonotype: This likely came from a read error, as a far larger clone is one base away. V and J are TRBV3-1 and TRBJ1-3; the D gene is possibly TRBD1 (5 bases). The ends were cut back, 3 bases at V and 4 bases at J, with 7 bases in the middle. CDR1 LGHDT and CDR2 YNNKEL come from the germline V gene (reference sequence). CDR3 length equals 13 residues. The CDR3 reads CASSQGQGNTIYF. The CDR3 nucleotides read TGTGCCAGCAGCCAGGGGCAAGGAAACACCATATATTTT.

In its sample, this clonotype was seen many times. V usage is TRBV20-1 and J usage is TRBJ2-7, with 7 nucleotides matching TRBD2. The V and J ends lost 2 bases and 6 bases, in that order; junction bases with no gene match: 4. CDR1 DFQATT and CDR2 SNEGSKA come from the germline V gene (reference sequence). The length of the CDR3 is 12 residues. CDR3 sequence reads: CSARFPGGEQYF. DNA of the CDR3: TGCAGTGCTAGATTCCCGGGAGGCGAGCAGTACTTC.

Remarks on this clonotype: It is unclear where the CDR3 begins or ends on the DNA, so no DNA is shown, and the CDR3 is as TCRdb lists it. CDR3 region: CASTPNTGELFFFFFFF. V and J are TRBV6-2 or TRBV6-3 and TRBJ2-2; the D call TRBD1 from the table was never checked on the DNA. Germline V gene lookup returns CDR1 MNHEY and CDR2 SVGEGT. The CDR3 totals 17 residues, both ends included.

At least ten counts were recorded for this clonotype. The genes are TRBV5-1 and TRBJ1-1; D remains unclear. Trimming took 3 bases from V and 6 from J, leaving 15 bases between them. Germline CDR1 is SGHRS and CDR2 is YFSETQ. This CDR3 contains 14 residues. CDR3 protein: CASSSGSPGAEAFF. As DNA, the CDR3 is TGCGCCAGCAGCTCGGGCAGCCCGGGCGCTGAAGCTTTCTTT.

The table lists this clonotype with many counts. This rearrangement joins TRBV21-1 to TRBJ1-5; TRBD1 was called by the table and not checked on the DNA. TRBV21-1 is noted as a pseudogene. The CDR3 is made up of 15 amino acids. CDR3 bases: TGTGCCAGCAGCAAGGACATTTATGACAATCAGCCCCAGCATTTT. It yields the protein CASSKDIYDNQPQHF.